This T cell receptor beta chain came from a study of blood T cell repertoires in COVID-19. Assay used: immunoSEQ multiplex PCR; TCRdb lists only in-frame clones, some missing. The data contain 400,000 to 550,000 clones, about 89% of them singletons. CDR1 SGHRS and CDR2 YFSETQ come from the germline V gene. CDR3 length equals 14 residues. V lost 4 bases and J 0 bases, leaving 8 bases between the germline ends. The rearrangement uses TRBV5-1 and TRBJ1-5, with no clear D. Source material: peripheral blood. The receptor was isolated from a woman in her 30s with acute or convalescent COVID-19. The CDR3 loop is CASSEGVSNQPQHF. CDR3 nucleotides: TGCGCCAGCAGCGAGGGAGTTAGCAATCAGCCCCAGCATTTT.